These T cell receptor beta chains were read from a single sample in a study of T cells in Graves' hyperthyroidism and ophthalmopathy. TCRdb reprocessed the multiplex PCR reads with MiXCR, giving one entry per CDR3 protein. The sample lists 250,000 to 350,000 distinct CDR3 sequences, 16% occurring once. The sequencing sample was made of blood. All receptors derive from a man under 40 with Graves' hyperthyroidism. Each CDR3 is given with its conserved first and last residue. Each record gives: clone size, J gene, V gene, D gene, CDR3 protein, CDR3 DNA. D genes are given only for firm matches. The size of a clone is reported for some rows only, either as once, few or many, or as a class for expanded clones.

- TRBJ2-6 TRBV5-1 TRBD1 CASRLTGTGANVLTF TGCGCCAGCAGGTTGACAGGGACCGGGGCCAACGTCCTGACTTTC
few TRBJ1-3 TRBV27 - CASSNVASGNTIYF TGTGCCAGCAGTAATGTGGCCTCTGGAAACACCATATATTTT
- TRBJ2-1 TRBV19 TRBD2 CATASSGRASEQFF TGTGCCACCGCTTCTAGCGGGAGGGCCAGTGAGCAGTTCTTC
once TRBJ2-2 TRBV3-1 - CANSQDLSGELFF TGTGCCAACAGCCAAGACCTCTCCGGGGAGCTGTTTTTT
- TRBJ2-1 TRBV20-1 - CSARDRRGGASEQFF TGCAGTGCTAGAGACCGCAGGGGGGGGGCTTCTGAGCAGTTCTTC
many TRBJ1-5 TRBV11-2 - CASSLDRGGHQPQHF TGTGCCAGCAGCTTAGATCGAGGGGGGCATCAGCCCCAGCATTTT
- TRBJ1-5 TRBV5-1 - CASSLWGGQGNQPQHF TGCGCCAGCAGCTTGTGGGGGGGGCAGGGCAATCAGCCCCAGCATTTT
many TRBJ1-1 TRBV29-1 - CSVGVNTEAFF TGCAGCGTTGGCGTGAACACTGAAGCTTTCTTT
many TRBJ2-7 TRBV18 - CASSPIGGTYEQYF TGTGCCAGCTCACCCATCGGGGGTACCTACGAGCAGTACTTC
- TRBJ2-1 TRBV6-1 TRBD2 CASRWTSGSVYEQFF TGTGCCAGCCGGTGGACTAGCGGGAGTGTCTATGAGCAGTTCTTC
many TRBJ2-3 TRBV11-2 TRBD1 CASSSRVWLGQGRTDTQYF TGTGCCAGCAGCTCCCGTGTGTGGCTGGGACAGGGTCGCACAGATACGCAGTATTTT
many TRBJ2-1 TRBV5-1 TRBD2 CASSDPNGRAQFF TGCGCCAGCAGCGACCCTAACGGGAGGGCCCAGTTCTTC
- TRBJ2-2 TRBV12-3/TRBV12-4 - CASSLALRSGELFF TGTGCCAGCAGTTTAGCGCTAAGGTCCGGGGAGCTGTTTTTT
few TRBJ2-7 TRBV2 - CASRARGIGYEQYF TGTGCCAGCCGGGCGAGGGGGATTGGCTACGAGCAGTACTTC